Following are 13 T cell receptor beta chains from one sample sequenced in a study of blood T cell repertoires in COVID-19. The protocol was immunoSEQ multiplex PCR, while the TCRdb copy is restricted to in-frame clones and leaves out a portion. The table lists around 100,000 clones, 78% of them singletons. Sequences were obtained from peripheral blood. Source of these receptors: a man in his sixties with active or convalescent COVID-19.

V and J are TRBV20-1 and TRBJ2-5; D call uncertain. The germline V gene encodes CDR1 DFQATT and CDR2 SNEGSKA (reference sequence). CDR3 size: 12 residues. V was pared by 3 bases and J by 5 bases, with 10 bases between. CDR3 loop: CSASGAVETQYF. In DNA form, the CDR3 reads TGCAGTGCTAGTGGAGCCGTTGAGACCCAGTACTTC.

This clone has more than one count but fewer than ten. CDR3: CASSMGANQETQYF. CDR3 coding DNA: TGTGCCAGTAGTATGGGGGCTAACCAAGAGACCCAGTACTTC. V gene TRBV19 combines with J gene TRBJ2-5; D is perhaps TRBD1 (6 bases). Germline V lookup: CDR1 LNHDA, CDR2 SQIVND (reference sequence). This CDR3 region has 14 residues. The V and J ends lost 3 bases and 0 bases respectively, with 8 bases between them.

The chain is built from TRBV3-1 (or the pseudogene TRBV3-2) and TRBJ2-4, with 7 positions matching TRBD2. Trimming at V came to 2 bases and at J to 8 bases, leaving 12 bases not matched to a gene. Germline loops: CDR1 LGHDT, CDR2 YNNKEL (reference sequence). The CDR3 is 16 amino acids. For the CDR3, the DNA is TGTGCCAGCAGCCAACATGGCGGGGGAATCGATGACATTCAGTACTTC. Its translation is CASSQHGGGIDDIQYF.

The rearrangement links TRBV18 to TRBJ1-2; tentatively, D is TRBD1 (5 bases). The CDR3 has 12 amino acids. V was trimmed by 2 bases and J by 6 bases, leaving 7 bases between them. Per the germline V gene, CDR1 is KGHSH and CDR2 is LQKENI. For the CDR3, the DNA is TGTGCCAGCTCACCATCGACAGATGGCTACACCTTC. As protein: CASSPSTDGYTF.

The chain combines TRBV6-1 with TRBJ1-6, with D possibly being TRBD1 (5 bases). The CDR3 runs 15 residues. CDR1 and CDR2 from the germline V gene are MNHNS and SASEGT. V shed 2 bases and J shed 8 bases, with 13 bases lying between them. CDR3 DNA sequence: TGTGCCAGCAGTGAAAAGCAGGGTTCATATTCACCCCTCCACTTT. Protein sequence: CASSEKQGSYSPLHF.

The J gene is TRBJ2-3, the V gene TRBV29-1, with a possible D match to TRBD1 (6 bases). CDR1 and CDR2 (germline): SQVTM, ANQGSEA. Trimming removed 5 bases from V and 2 bases from J, with 11 bases in between. The CDR3 has 13 amino acids. CDR3 DNA: TGCAGCGTTCATGGACAGTCCACAGATACGCAGTATTTT. Residues: CSVHGQSTDTQYF.

The V and J genes are TRBV6-5 and TRBJ2-1; TRBD1 aligns across 9 bases. The V gene end was trimmed by 7 bases and the J gene end by 4 bases; junction bases not matched to a gene: 5. CDR3 length: 14 amino acids. CDR1 is MNHEY and CDR2 is SVGAGI in the germline V gene. CDR3 sequence (DNA): TGTGCCAGCAAACGGGACAGGGAATACAATGAGCAGTTCTTC. Translated, it gives CASKRDREYNEQFF.

This clone is a singleton in its sample. V and J are TRBV6-5 and TRBJ1-3; D gene uncertain. Germline CDR1 reads MNHEY; CDR2 reads SVGAGI. CDR3 length equals 13 residues. V lost 6 bases and J 1 base, leaving 7 bases between the germline ends. CDR3 region: CASRTYSGNTIYF. CDR3 nucleotides: TGTGCCAGCAGAACATATTCTGGAAACACCATATATTTT.

This sequence joins TRBV18 and TRBJ2-5; TRBD2 is a possible D gene (6 bases). This CDR3 has 15 residues. CDR1 and CDR2 from the germline V gene are KGHSH and LQKENI. V was pared by 3 bases and J by 7 bases, with 18 bases between. DNA for the CDR3: TGTGCCAGCTCACCCCGGGACTCGCCGGTGCGGACCCAGTACTTC. Translated: CASSPRDSPVRTQYF. Variable domain in full (rest from reference TRBV18 and TRBJ2-5): NAGVMQNPRHLVRRRGQEARLRCSPMKGHSHVYWYRQLPEEGLKFMVYLQKENIIDESGMPKERFSAEFPKEGPSILRIQQVVRGDSAAYFCASSPRDSPVRTQYFGPGTRLLVL.

This sequence joins TRBV3-1 (or the pseudogene TRBV3-2) and TRBJ2-1, with 7 bases aligning to TRBD1. Germline V gives CDR1 LGHDT, CDR2 YNNKEL (reference sequence). With 4 bases clipped from V and 1 base from J, the junction kept 16 bases outside the gene matches. The CDR3 sequence is 19 residues long. The DNA for the CDR3 is TGTGCCAGCAGCCCCTTAAAGCAGACAGGGAAGGGGTCCTACAATGAGCAGTTCTTC. Encoded protein: CASSPLKQTGKGSYNEQFF.

This chain connects TRBV4-1 to TRBJ2-1, with D possibly TRBD1 on 6 matching bases. The length of the CDR3 is 17 residues. In germline, CDR1 is MGHRA, CDR2 YSYEKL. V was pared by 3 bases and J by 0 bases, with 15 bases between. The CDR3 loop is CASSHASGVSSYNEQFF. CDR3 nucleotide sequence: TGCGCCAGCAGCCACGCCTCAGGGGTAAGCTCCTACAATGAGCAGTTCTTC.

The CDR3 DNA follows: TGTGCCAGCAGTTTATTCCGCGGGAGTGCTGAGCAGTTCTTC. It codes for CASSLFRGSAEQFF. This chain joins TRBV28 and TRBJ2-1; TRBD2 agrees at 7 bases. The CDR3 is made up of 14 amino acids. The germline gives CDR1 MDHEN, CDR2 SYDVKM. The J segment lost 9 bases and the V segment lost 1 base, leaving 6 bases of the junction unmatched.

J is TRBJ2-7 and V is TRBV27; 10 bases line up with TRBD2. This CDR3 spans 17 amino acids. Germline V gene data show CDR1 as MNHEY and CDR2 as SMNVEV (reference sequence). V shed 4 bases and J 2 bases; nucleotides not matched to a gene: 11. The CDR3 protein is CASSSRPGLAGAYEQYV. DNA of the CDR3: TGTGCCAGCAGTTCACGTCCGGGGCTAGCGGGAGCCTACGAGCAGTACGTC.